This T cell receptor (beta chain) was sequenced in a study of T cells in Graves' hyperthyroidism and ophthalmopathy. Study summary: Peripheral blood was obtained at initial diagnosis, preceding any treatment.

After removal of 2 bases from V and 4 bases from J, the junction contained 2 bases not matched to a gene. In germline, CDR1 is MNHEY, CDR2 SVGAGI. This CDR3 spans 14 amino acids. Diagnostic decisions used clinical symptoms, serum thyroxine and TRAb, thyroid ultrasound and orbital computed tomography. TCR beta CDR3 region amplification was performed from RNA transcripts. HTBI primers were the set used in a first-round RT-PCR of the TCR CDR3. TCRdb re-derived calls from the multiplex PCR reads in MiXCR, one entry per CDR3 protein. The table lists a few hundred thousand distinct CDR3 sequences, around a fifth of them singletons, with about half in the top ten.

Sequenced: blood. The chain carries TRBV6-5 and TRBJ2-5, with 9 bases that match TRBD2. The source is a woman aged 70-85 years with Graves' ophthalmopathy. CDR3 residues: CASSYGGRVETQYF. Written as DNA, the CDR3 is TGTGCCAGCAGTTACGGCGGGAGGGTAGAGACCCAGTACTTC.